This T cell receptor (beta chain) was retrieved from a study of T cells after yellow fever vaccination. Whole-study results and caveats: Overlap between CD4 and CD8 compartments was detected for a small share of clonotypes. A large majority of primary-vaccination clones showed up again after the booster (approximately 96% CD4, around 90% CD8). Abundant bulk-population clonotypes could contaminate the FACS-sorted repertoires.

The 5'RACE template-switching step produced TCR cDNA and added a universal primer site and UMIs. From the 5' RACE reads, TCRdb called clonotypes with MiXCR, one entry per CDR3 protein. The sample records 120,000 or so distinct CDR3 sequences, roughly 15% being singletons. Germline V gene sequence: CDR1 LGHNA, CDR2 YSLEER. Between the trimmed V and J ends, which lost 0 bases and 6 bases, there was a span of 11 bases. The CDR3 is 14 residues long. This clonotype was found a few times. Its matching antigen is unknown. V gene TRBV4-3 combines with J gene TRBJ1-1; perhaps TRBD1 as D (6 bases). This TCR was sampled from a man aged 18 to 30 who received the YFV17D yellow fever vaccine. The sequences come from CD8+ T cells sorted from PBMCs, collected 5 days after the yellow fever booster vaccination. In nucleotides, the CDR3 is TGCGCCAGCAGCCAAGACGGGGGCGCCGCTGAAGCTTTCTTT. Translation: CASSQDGGAAEAFF.